These 14 T cell receptor beta chains came from one sample sequenced in a study of blood T cells in healthy people across ages. Through a sample-barcoded 5' primer and a J-beta primer mix, a second PCR was run for roughly 7 to 11 cycles. TCRdb reprocessed the 5' RACE reads via MiXCR and lists one record per CDR3 protein. Found here are 700,000 to 800,000 distinct CDR3 sequences, about 42% of them singletons; the top ten hold 20% to 25%. Sequencing was performed on blood. The origin of the receptors is a woman aged 60-70 years in good health.

This sequence joins TRBV28 and TRBJ1-2, with D unresolved. V was shortened by 6 bases and J by 4 bases, with 9 bases between the two germline ends. Germline V CDR1 and CDR2: MDHEN, SYDVKM. The CDR3 has 12 amino acids. CDR3 protein: CASSLQRYGYTF. The CDR3 DNA sequence: TGTGCCAGCAGCCTACAGCGCTATGGCTACACCTTC.

The table lists this clonotype with a few counts. The gene calls are TRBV6-2 or TRBV6-3 and TRBJ1-5; possible D gene TRBD1, 6 bases. This CDR3 is built from 15 residues. The germline CDR1 and CDR2 sequences are MNHEY and SVGEGT. Deletions cut 7 bases from V and 1 base from J, with 14 bases between. Here the CDR3 DNA reads TGTGCCAGCACCCCACAGGGAACGAGCAATCAGCCCCAGCATTTT. Translation: CASTPQGTSNQPQHF.

This clonotype was observed a handful of times. This rearrangement joins TRBV7-2 to TRBJ1-2, with TRBD1 identical over 9 bases. Germline V gives CDR1 SGHTA, CDR2 FQGNSA. The CDR3 covers 15 residues. V dropped 5 bases and J dropped 4; count of bases not matched to a gene: 8. The CDR3 DNA reads as TGTGCCAGCAGCGCCCGGGACAGGGACCTCTATGGCTACACCTTC. This sequence encodes CASSARDRDLYGYTF.

The chain has TRBV20-1 and TRBJ2-1; 11 bases are a match to TRBD2. Judging by the DNA end, TRBJ2-7 fits better; the J call may be wrong. CDR1 DFQATT and CDR2 SNEGSKA come from the germline V gene (reference sequence). This CDR3 comprises 15 residues. The CDR3 is CSARERLAGTNEQYF. The CDR3 DNA is TGCAGTGCTAGGGAGCGACTAGCGGGGACCAATGAGCAGTACTTC.

This clonotype has a handful of counts. The V and J genes are TRBV3-1 and TRBJ2-3, with 9 positions matching TRBD2. V shed 1 base and J 3 bases; nucleotides not matched to a gene: 11. The CDR3 sequence is 18 residues long. Germline V gene sequence: CDR1 LGHDT, CDR2 YNNKEL (reference sequence). The CDR3 reads CASSQVGMGGGATDTQYF. The CDR3 bases are TGTGCCAGCAGCCAAGTCGGGATGGGCGGGGGGGCGACAGATACGCAGTATTTT.

V and J are TRBV6-1 and TRBJ2-1; D remains ambiguous. Trimming removed 2 bases at V and 2 bases at J, with 7 bases between. Germline CDR1 reads MNHNS; CDR2 reads SASEGT. This CDR3 contains 14 residues. CDR3 DNA: TGTGCCAGCAGTGAACTTTCCACCTACAATGAGCAGTTCTTC. This gives the protein CASSELSTYNEQFF.

This clonotype was detected ten times or more. This chain links TRBV24-1 with TRBJ2-5; D gene unclear. This CDR3 is built from 12 residues. Germline CDR1 reads KGHDR; CDR2 reads SFDVKD. The ends were cut back, 2 bases at V and 5 bases at J, with 5 bases in the middle. CDR3 sequence reads: CATSDYQETQYF. Written as DNA, the CDR3 is TGTGCCACCAGTGATTATCAGGAGACCCAGTACTTC.

This clonotype was counted between two and nine times. This chain joins TRBV5-1 and TRBJ2-5; D is unresolved. The DNA end lines up better with TRBJ2-7; the J call may be wrong. CDR3 length: 15 amino acids. Germline V gives CDR1 SGHRS, CDR2 YFSETQ. The CDR3 region has the DNA TGCGCCAGCAGCCCAGATGCCACCCCTACCCTCGAGCAGTACTTC. Protein sequence: CASSPDATPTLEQYF.

In this sample, this clonotype turned up a few times. The V gene is TRBV29-1, the J gene TRBJ2-2; 12 bases are a match to TRBD1. Trimming at V came to 5 bases and at J to 3 bases, leaving 10 bases not matched to a gene. The CDR3 length is 17 residues. The germline CDR1 and CDR2 sequences are SQVTM and ANQGSEA. This CDR3 reads CSVSAGTGGADTGELFF. For the CDR3, the DNA is TGCAGCGTTTCGGCCGGGACAGGGGGCGCTGACACCGGGGAGCTGTTTTTT.

About this clonotype: Its ends do not fully match the called genes, so a read error is possible. The chain couples TRBV10-3 to TRBJ2-1; the D gene is possibly TRBD2 (6 bases). The germline V gene has CDR1 ENHRY and CDR2 SYGVKD. The CDR3 consists of 15 residues. The CDR3 is CAISGGGDSYNERFF. The CDR3 DNA reads as TGTGCCATCAGTGGAGGCGGGGACTCCTACAATGAGCGGTTCTTC.

The rearrangement joins TRBV7-6 to TRBJ2-1; no firm D call. Trimming cost V 1 base and J 5 bases, with 15 bases left between them. Germline assignment: CDR1 SGHVS and CDR2 FNYEAQ. This CDR3 spans 16 amino acids. In DNA, the CDR3 is TGTGCCAGCAGCTTAGGAGTCAGACGTGAAGACAATGAGCAGTTCTTC. It translates to CASSLGVRREDNEQFF.

This clonotype appeared once. The rearrangement links TRBV5-5 to TRBJ1-2, with 7 bases matching TRBD1. Looked up from germline, CDR1 is SGHKS and CDR2 is YYEKEE (reference sequence). Germline trimming cut 5 bases from V and 1 base from J; bases unmatched to any gene: 8. This CDR3 is built from 15 residues. CDR3 sequence: CASRKGAPVNYGYTF. DNA for the CDR3: TGTGCCAGCAGGAAGGGGGCCCCCGTTAACTATGGCTACACCTTC.

The chain carries TRBV5-1 and TRBJ2-2; D is ambiguous. Trimming cost V 0 bases and J 3 bases, with 15 bases left between them. The CDR3 totals 17 residues. Germline CDR1 and CDR2: SGHRS and YFSETQ. CDR3 nucleotides: TGCGCCAGCAGCTTGGCAGGAAGAGGAGCCCACACCGGGGAGCTGTTTTTT. Protein: CASSLAGRGAHTGELFF.

This chain connects TRBV29-1 to TRBJ1-2, with D possibly being TRBD1 (5 bases). Germline V CDR1 and CDR2: SQVTM, ANQGSEA. The CDR3 covers 12 residues. With 8 bases removed from V and 4 bases from J, the gap between germline ends came to 14 bases. This CDR3 is CSTRADFYGYTF. CDR3 nucleotide sequence: TGCAGCACCAGGGCCGATTTCTATGGCTACACCTTC.